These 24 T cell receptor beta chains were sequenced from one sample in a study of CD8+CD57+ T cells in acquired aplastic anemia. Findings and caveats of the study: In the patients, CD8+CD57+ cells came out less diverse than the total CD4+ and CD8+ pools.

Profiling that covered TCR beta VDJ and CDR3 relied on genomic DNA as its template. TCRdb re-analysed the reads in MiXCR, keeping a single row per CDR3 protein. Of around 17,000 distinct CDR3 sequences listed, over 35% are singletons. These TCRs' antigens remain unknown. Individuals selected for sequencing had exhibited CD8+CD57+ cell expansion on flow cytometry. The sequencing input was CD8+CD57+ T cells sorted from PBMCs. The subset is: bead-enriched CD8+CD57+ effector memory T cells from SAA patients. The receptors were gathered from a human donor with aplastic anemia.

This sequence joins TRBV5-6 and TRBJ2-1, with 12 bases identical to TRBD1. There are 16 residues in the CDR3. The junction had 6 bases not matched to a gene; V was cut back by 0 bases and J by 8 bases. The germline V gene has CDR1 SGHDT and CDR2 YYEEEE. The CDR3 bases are TGTGCCAGCAGCTTGGGGGGGACAGGGGGCTTCGATGAGCAGTTCTTC. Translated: CASSLGGTGGFDEQFF.

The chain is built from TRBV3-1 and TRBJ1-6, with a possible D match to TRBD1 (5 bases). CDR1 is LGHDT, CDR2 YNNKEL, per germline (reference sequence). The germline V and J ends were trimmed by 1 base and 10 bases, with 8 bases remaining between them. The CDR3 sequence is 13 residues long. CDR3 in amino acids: CASSQGGDSPLHF. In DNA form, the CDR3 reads TGTGCCAGCAGCCAAGGAGGGGACTCACCCCTCCACTTT.

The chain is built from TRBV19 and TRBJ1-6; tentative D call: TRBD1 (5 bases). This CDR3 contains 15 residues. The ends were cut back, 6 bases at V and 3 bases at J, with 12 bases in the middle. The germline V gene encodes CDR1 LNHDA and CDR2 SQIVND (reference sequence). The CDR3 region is CASSLLGGYNSPLHF. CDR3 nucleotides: TGTGCCAGTAGCCTCTTGGGGGGCTATAATTCACCCCTCCACTTT.

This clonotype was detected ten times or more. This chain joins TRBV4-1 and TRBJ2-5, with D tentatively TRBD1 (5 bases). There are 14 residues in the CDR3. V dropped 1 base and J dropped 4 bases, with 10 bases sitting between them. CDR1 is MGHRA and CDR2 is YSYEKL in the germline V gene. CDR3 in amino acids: CASSQAPGIETQYF. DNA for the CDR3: TGCGCCAGCAGCCAAGCTCCAGGGATAGAGACCCAGTACTTC.

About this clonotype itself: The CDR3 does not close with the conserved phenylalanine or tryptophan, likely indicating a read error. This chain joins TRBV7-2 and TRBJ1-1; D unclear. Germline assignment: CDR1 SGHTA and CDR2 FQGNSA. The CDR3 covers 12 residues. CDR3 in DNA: TGCGCCAGCAGCCGACAAAACACTGAAGCTTTCCTT. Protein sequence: CASSRQNTEAFL.

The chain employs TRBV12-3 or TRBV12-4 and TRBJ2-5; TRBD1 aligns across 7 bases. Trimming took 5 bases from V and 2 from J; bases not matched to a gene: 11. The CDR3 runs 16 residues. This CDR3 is CASSKQGTVLQETQYF. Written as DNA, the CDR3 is TGTGCCAGCAGTAAGCAGGGGACAGTATTGCAAGAGACCCAGTACTTC.

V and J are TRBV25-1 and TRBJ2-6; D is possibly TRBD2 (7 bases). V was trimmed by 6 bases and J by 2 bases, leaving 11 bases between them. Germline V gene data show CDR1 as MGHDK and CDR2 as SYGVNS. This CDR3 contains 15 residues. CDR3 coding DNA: TGTGCCAGCAGGGAGGGGGGGGCTGGGGCCAACGTCCTGACTTTC. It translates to CASREGGAGANVLTF.

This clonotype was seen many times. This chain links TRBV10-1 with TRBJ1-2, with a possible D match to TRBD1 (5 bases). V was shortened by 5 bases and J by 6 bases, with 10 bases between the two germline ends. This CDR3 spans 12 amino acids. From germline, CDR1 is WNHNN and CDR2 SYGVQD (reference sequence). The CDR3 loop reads CASSPGKHGYTF. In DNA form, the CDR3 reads TGCGCCAGCAGTCCAGGGAAGCATGGCTACACCTTC.

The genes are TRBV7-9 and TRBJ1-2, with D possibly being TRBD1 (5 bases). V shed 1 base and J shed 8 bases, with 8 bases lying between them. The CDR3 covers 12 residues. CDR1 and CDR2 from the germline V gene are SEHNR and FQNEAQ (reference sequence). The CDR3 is CASSLVRGGYTF. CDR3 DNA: TGTGCCAGCAGCTTAGTGAGGGGCGGCTACACCTTC.

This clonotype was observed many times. CDR3 protein: CATSVWPSYEQYV. The CDR3 DNA reads as TGTGCCACCAGTGTTTGGCCCAGCTACGAGCAGTACGTC. The V and J genes are TRBV24-1 and TRBJ2-7; no clear D gene. This CDR3 region has 13 residues. Trimming left V 5 bases short and J 3 bases short, with 10 bases between. Germline V gene data show CDR1 as KGHDR and CDR2 as SFDVKD.

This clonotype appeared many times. In DNA, the CDR3 is TGTGCCAGCAGCCCGCCTGGGGGTGCCTACGAGCAGTACTTC. Amino acids: CASSPPGGAYEQYF. The chain links TRBV7-9 to TRBJ2-7, with D perhaps matching TRBD1 or TRBD2 (5 bases each). The CDR3 has 14 residues. Germline V gene lookup returns CDR1 SEHNR and CDR2 FQNEAQ (reference sequence). The V end was cut by 5 bases, the J end by 2 bases, with 13 bases between.

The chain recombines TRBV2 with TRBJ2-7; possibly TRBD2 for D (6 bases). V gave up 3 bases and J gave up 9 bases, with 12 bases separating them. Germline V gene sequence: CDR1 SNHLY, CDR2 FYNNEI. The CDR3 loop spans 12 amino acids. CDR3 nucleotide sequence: TGTGCCAGCAGTGATGGAGGGGTCGGGCAGTACTTC. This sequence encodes CASSDGGVGQYF.

The CDR3 region is CASSGSGGTDTQYF. The CDR3 coding sequence is TGTGCCAGCAGTGGTTCGGGGGGGACAGATACGCAGTATTTT. The chain is built from TRBV2 and TRBJ2-3, with TRBD2 identical over 8 bases. Germline loops: CDR1 SNHLY, CDR2 FYNNEI. The CDR3 is 14 residues long. The ends lost 4 bases at V and 3 bases at J; junction bases unmatched: 3.

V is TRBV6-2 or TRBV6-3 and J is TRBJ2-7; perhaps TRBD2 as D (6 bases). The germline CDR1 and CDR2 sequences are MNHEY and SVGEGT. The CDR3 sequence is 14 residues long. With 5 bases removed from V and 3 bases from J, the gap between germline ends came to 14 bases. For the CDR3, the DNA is TGTGCCAGCAGTGCGGGATGGAGACGCTACGAGCAGTACTTC. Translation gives CASSAGWRRYEQYF.

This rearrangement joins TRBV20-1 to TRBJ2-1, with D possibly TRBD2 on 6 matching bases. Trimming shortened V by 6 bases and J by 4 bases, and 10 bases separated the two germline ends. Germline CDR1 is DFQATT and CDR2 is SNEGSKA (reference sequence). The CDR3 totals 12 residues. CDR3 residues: CSAARGYNEQFF. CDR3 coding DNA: TGCAGTGCCGCACGGGGGTACAATGAGCAGTTCTTC.

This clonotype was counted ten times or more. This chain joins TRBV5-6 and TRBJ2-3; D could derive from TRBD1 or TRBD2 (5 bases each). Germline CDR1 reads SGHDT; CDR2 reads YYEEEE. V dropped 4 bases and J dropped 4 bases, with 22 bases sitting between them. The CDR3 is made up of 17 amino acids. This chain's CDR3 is CASSAPPGPARADTQYF. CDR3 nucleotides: TGTGCCAGCAGCGCACCCCCGGGACCGGCACGGGCAGATACGCAGTATTTT.

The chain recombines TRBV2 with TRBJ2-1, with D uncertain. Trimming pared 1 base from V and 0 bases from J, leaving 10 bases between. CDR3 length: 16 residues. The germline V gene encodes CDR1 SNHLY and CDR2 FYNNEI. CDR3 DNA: TGTGCCAGCAGTGAAGGTGGGTTAAGCTCCTACAATGAGCAGTTCTTC. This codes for CASSEGGLSSYNEQFF.

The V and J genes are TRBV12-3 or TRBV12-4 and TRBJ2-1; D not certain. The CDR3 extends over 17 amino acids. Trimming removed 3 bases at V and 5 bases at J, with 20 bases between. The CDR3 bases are TGTGCCAGCAGTTTTAATCTACCGGGCTGGAGCGACAATGAGCAGTTCTTC. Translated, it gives CASSFNLPGWSDNEQFF.

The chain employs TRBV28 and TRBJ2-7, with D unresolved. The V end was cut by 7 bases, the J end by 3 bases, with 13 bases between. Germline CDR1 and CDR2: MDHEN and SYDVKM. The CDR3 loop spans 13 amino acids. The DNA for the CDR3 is TGTGCCAGCATTCGATCCTCAGACTACGAGCAGTACTTC. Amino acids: CASIRSSDYEQYF.

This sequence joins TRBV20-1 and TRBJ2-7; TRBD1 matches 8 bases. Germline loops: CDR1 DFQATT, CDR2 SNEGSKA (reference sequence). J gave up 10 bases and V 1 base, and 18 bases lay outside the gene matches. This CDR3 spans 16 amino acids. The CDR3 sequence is CSARGQTGATPSKQYF. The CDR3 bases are TGCAGTGCTAGAGGACAGACAGGGGCAACCCCGTCGAAACAGTACTTC.

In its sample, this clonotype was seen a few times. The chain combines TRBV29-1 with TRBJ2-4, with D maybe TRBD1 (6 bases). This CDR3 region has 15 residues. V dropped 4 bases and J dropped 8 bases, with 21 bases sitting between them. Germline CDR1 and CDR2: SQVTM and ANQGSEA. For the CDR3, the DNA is TGCAGCGTTGTGGCAGGGGAGAAGCATTGGGACATTCAGTACTTC. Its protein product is CSVVAGEKHWDIQYF.

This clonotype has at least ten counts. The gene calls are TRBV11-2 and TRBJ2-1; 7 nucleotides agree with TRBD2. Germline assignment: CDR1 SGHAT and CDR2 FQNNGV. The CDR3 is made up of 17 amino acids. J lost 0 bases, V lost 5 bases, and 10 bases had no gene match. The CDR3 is CASSLLRGMGSYNEQFF. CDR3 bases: TGTGCCAGCAGCCTTTTGCGGGGGATGGGCTCCTACAATGAGCAGTTCTTC.

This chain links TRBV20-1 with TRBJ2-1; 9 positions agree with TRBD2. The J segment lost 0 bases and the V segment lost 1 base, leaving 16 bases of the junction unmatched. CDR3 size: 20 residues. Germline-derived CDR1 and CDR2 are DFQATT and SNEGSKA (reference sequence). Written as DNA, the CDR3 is TGCAGTGCTAGAGGACTGGGGGGTAGCGGGGGCCCGAGCTCCTACAATGAGCAGTTCTTC. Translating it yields CSARGLGGSGGPSSYNEQFF.

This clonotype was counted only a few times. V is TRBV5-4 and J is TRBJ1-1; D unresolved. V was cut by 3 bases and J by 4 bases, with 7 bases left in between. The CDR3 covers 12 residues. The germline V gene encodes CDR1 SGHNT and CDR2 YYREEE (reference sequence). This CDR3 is CASSWASTEAFF. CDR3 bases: TGTGCCAGCAGCTGGGCGAGCACTGAAGCTTTCTTT.